At least ten counts were recorded for the clone carrying this T cell receptor beta chain. Its matching antigen is unknown. The source of the sample is a study of T cells in Graves' hyperthyroidism and ophthalmopathy. Study-level findings and limits: The model made its ophthalmopathy prediction, and onset followed a median about 6.8 months later.

Researchers barred patients who had uncontrolled infection, other autoimmune disease, pregnancy or lactation. Amplified regions were TCR beta CDR3 sequences from RNA transcripts. An initial round of RT-PCR targeting the TCR CDR3 relied on the HTBI primer set. TCRdb re-derived calls from the multiplex PCR reads in MiXCR, one entry per CDR3 protein. The sample shows fewer than 450,000 distinct CDR3 sequences, around 15% of them seen only once. The material sequenced was blood. The TCR comes from a woman aged 55-75 years with Graves' ophthalmopathy.

The CDR3 region is CASSLTATQETQYF. CDR3 DNA: TGTGCCAGCAGCTTGACAGCCACACAAGAGACCCAGTACTTC. The chain recombines TRBV5-6 with TRBJ2-5; no reliable D call. This CDR3 contains 14 residues. V lost 1 base and J lost 2, with 9 bases in between. Germline V gene sequence: CDR1 SGHDT, CDR2 YYEEEE.